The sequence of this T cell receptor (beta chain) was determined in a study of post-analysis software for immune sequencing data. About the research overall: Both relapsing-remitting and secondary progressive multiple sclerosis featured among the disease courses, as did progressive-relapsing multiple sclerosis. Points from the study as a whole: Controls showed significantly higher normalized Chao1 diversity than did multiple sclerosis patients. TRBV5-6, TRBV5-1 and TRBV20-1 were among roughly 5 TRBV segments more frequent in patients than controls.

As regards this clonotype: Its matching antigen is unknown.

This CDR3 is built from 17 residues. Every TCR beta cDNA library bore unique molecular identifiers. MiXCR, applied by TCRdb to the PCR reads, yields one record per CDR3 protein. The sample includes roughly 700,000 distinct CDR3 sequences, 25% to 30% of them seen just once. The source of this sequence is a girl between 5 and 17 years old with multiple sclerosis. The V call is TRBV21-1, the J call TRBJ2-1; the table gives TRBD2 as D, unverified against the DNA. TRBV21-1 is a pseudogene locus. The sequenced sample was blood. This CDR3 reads CASSKKIAGDSLDEQFF. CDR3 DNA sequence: TGTGCCAGCAGCAAGAAGATAGCGGGAGATAGTTTAGATGAGCAGTTCTTC.